This T cell receptor beta chain was obtained from a study of blood T cell repertoires in COVID-19. TCRdb's copy holds only in-frame clones and misses some; the assay was immunoSEQ multiplex PCR. The table has under 300,000 clones, nearly 90% seen once. Sequencing was carried out using peripheral blood. The origin of this receptor is a woman aged 25 to 39 with acute or convalescent COVID-19.

CDR3 in amino acids: CASSLGVGHSNTEAFF. Here the CDR3 DNA reads TGTGCCAGCAGCTTGGGGGTAGGACACTCGAACACTGAAGCTTTCTTT. The chain carries TRBV5-6 and TRBJ1-1; possible D gene TRBD1, 5 bases. This CDR3 has 16 amino acids. In germline, CDR1 is SGHDT, CDR2 YYEEEE. The V end lost 0 bases, the J end lost 1 base, and 13 bases lay between the germline ends. Drawing the rest from reference TRBV5-6 and TRBJ1-1, the complete variable domain is DAGVTQSPTHLIKTRGQQVTLRCSPKSGHDTVSWYQQALGQGPQFIFQYYEEEERQRGNFPDRFSGHQFPNYSSELNVNALLLGDSALYLCASSLGVGHSNTEAFFGQGTRLTVV.